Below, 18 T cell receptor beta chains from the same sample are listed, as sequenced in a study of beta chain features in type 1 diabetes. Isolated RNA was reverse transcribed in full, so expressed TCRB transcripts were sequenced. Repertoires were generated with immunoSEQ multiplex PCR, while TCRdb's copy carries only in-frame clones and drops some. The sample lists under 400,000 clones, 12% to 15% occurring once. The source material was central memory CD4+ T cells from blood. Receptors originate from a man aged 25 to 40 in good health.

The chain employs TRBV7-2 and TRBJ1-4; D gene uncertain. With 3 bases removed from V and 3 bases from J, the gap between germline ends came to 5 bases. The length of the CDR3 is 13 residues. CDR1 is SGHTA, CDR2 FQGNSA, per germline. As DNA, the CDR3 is TGTGCCAGCAGCTTTGGAGCTAATGAAAAACTGTTTTTT. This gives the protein CASSFGANEKLFF.

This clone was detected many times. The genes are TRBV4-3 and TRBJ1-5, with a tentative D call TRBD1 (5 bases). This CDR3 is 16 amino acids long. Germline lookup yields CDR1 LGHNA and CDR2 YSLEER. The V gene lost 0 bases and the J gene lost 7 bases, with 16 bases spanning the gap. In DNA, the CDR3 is TGCGCCAGCAGCCAAGATCCGGGACTCCCGGGGCAGCCCCAGCATTTT. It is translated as CASSQDPGLPGQPQHF.

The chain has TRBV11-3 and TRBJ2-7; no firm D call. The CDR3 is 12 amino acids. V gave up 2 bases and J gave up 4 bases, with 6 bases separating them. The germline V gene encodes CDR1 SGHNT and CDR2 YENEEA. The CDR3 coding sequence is TGTGCCAGCAGCTTACACAGATACGAGCAGTACTTC. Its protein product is CASSLHRYEQYF.

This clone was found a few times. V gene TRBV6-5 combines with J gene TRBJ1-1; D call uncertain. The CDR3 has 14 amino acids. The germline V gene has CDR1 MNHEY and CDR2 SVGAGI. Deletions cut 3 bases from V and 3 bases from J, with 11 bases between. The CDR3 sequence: CASSYGQRYTEAFF. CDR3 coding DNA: TGTGCCAGCAGTTATGGGCAGAGATACACTGAAGCTTTCTTT.

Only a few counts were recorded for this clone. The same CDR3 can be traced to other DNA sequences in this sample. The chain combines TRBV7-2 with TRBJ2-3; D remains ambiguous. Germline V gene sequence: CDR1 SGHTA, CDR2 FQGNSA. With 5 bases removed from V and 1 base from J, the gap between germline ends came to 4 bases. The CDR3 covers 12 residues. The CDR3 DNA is TGTGCCAGCAGCCCAGGCACAGATACGCAGTATTTT. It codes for CASSPGTDTQYF.

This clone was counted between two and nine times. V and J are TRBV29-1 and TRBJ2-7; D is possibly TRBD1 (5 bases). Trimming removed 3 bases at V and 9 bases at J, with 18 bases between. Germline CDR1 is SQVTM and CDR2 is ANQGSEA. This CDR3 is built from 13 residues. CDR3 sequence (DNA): TGCAGCGTTGACAAGGGGATAGATTTCGGGCAGTACTTC. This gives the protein CSVDKGIDFGQYF.

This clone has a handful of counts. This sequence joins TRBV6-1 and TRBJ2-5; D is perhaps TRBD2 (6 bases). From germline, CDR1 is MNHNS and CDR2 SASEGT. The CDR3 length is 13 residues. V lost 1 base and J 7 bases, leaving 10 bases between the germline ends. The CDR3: CASSEGEVGTQYF. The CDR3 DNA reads TGTGCCAGCAGTGAAGGGGAGGTGGGGACCCAGTACTTC.

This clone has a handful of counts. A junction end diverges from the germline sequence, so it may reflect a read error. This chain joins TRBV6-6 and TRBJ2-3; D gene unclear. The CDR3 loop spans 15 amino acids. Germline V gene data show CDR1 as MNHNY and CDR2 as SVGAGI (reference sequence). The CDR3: CAISDVGRNTDTQYF. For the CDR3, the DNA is TGTGCCATCAGTGACGTGGGCAGAAACACAGATACGCAGTATTTT.

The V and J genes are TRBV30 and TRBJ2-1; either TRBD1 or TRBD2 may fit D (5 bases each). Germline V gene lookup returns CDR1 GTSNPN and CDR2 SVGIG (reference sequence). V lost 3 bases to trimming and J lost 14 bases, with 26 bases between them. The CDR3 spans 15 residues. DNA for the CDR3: TGTGCCTGGAGCCCCCTTTCCTTTGGGGGATCCGGGGAGTTCTTC. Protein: CAWSPLSFGGSGEFF.

The CDR3, as DNA: TGTGCCAGCAGTTTAGGGCCCCTCTATGGCTACACCTTC. It yields the protein CASSLGPLYGYTF. The V gene is TRBV27, the J gene TRBJ1-2; D is unclear. This CDR3 has 13 amino acids. The V end was cut by 2 bases, the J end by 4 bases, with 8 bases between. Per germline, CDR1 MNHEY and CDR2 SMNVEV (reference sequence).

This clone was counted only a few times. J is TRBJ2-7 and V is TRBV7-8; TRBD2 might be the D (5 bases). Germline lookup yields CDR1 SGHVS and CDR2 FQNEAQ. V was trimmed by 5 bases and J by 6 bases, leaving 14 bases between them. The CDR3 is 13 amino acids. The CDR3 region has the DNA TGTGCCAGCAGCCCTGCGAGGGCGGCCGAGCAGTACTTC. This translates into CASSPARAAEQYF.

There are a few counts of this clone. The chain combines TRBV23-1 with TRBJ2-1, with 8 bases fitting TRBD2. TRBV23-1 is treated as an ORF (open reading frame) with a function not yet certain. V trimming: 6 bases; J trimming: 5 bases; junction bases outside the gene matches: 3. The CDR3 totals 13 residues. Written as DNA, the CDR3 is TGCGCCAGCAGACGGGAGGGCGACAATGAGCAGTTCTTC. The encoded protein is CASRREGDNEQFF.

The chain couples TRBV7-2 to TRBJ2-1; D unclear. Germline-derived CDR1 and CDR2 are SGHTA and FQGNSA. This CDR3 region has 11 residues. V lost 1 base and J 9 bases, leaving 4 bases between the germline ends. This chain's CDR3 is CASSLGFEQFF. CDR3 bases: TGTGCCAGCAGCTTAGGTTTTGAGCAGTTCTTC.

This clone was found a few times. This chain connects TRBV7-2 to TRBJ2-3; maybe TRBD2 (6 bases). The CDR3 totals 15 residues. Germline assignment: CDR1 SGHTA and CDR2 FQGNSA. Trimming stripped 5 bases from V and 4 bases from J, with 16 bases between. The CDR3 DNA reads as TGTGCCAGCAGCCCGGAATTGGGGGGTGCAGATACGCAGTATTTT. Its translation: CASSPELGGADTQYF.

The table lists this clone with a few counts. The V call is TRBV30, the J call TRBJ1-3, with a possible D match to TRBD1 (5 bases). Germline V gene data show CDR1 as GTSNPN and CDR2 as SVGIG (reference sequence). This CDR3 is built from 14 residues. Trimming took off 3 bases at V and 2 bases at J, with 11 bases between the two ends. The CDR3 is CAWRAVGAGNTIYF. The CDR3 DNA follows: TGTGCCTGGAGGGCCGTAGGGGCTGGAAACACCATATATTTT.

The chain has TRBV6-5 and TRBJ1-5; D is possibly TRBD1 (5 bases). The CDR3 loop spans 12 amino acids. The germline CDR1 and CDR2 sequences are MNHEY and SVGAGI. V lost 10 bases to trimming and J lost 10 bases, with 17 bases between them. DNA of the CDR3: TGTGCCAACGGGGAGGGGCTCACCCCCCAGCATTTT. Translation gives CANGEGLTPQHF.

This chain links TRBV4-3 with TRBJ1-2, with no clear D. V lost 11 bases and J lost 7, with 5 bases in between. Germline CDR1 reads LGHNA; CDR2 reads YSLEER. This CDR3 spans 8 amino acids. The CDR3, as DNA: TGCGCCGGAAGTGGCTACACCTTC. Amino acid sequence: CAGSGYTF.

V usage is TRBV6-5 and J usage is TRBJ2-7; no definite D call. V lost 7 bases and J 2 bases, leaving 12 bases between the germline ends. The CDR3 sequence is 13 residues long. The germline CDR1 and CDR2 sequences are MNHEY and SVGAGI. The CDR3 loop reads CASNVAATYEQYF. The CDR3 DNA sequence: TGTGCCAGCAATGTGGCAGCCACCTACGAGCAGTACTTC.